Below are 19 T cell receptor beta chains sequenced from a single sample in a study of regulatory T cells in long-lasting Graves disease. The time point: persistent/refractory GD, antithyroid drugs over 5 years with positive TRAb. The TCR library used RNA extracted from PBMCs. iRepertoire HTBI primers and Arm-PCR of CDR3 regions built TCR beta libraries. MiXCR, run by TCRdb on the multiplex PCR reads, gives a single entry per CDR3 protein. The table includes roughly 500,000 distinct CDR3 sequences, approximately 23% detected once. The sequences come from peripheral blood mononuclear cells (PBMCs), collected when the disease was refractory, from a patient treated with antithyroid drugs. These receptors were obtained from a female donor with Graves disease.

This clonotype was seen at least ten times. The chain recombines TRBV12-3 or TRBV12-4 with TRBJ2-7; D unresolved. V was shortened by 3 bases and J by 0 bases, with 6 bases between the two germline ends. The CDR3 spans 13 residues. The CDR3: CASSLHSSYEQYF. CDR3 in DNA: TGTGCCAGCAGTTTGCACAGCTCCTACGAGCAGTACTTC.

The rearrangement uses TRBV12-3 or TRBV12-4 and TRBJ2-1; TRBD2 matches at 9 bases. J was trimmed by 3 bases and V by 2 bases; bases with no gene match: 8. The CDR3 runs to 17 residues. CDR3 amino acids: CASSLRASGDYYNEQFF. CDR3 nucleotide sequence: TGTGCCAGCAGTTTAAGGGCTAGCGGGGACTACTACAATGAGCAGTTCTTC.

The table lists this clonotype with a few counts. The chain combines TRBV5-1 with TRBJ1-1, with D unresolved. From germline, CDR1 is SGHRS and CDR2 YFSETQ. This CDR3 contains 15 residues. The ends were cut back, 4 bases at V and 0 bases at J, with 13 bases in the middle. The CDR3, as DNA: TGCGCCAGCAGCCCCGTCAGCGGAGTGAACACTGAAGCTTTCTTT. Its protein product is CASSPVSGVNTEAFF.

In its sample, this clonotype was seen many times. The rearrangement links TRBV20-1 to TRBJ2-5, with 12 bases matching TRBD2. V shed 5 bases, J shed 4 bases, and the junction held 5 bases outside the gene matches. The CDR3 loop spans 14 amino acids. CDR1 and CDR2 from the germline V gene are DFQATT and SNEGSKA (reference sequence). This chain's CDR3 is CSAPTSGRSETQYF. The CDR3 DNA reads as TGCAGTGCTCCGACTAGCGGGAGATCAGAGACCCAGTACTTC.

This clonotype showed up just a few times. The J gene is TRBJ2-2, the V gene TRBV19, with TRBD1 matching 7 bases. Germline CDR1 and CDR2: LNHDA and SQIVND (reference sequence). Germline trimming cut 0 bases from V and 3 bases from J; bases unmatched to any gene: 7. This CDR3 comprises 17 residues. The CDR3, as DNA: TGTGCCAGTAGTATAGAGAGAGGGACAGCTTACACCGGGGAGCTGTTTTTT. Encoded protein: CASSIERGTAYTGELFF.

The rearrangement links TRBV12-3 or TRBV12-4 to TRBJ2-2; no definite D call. Trimming shortened V by 7 bases and J by 0 bases, and 9 bases separated the two germline ends. The CDR3 length is 14 residues. Here the CDR3 reads CASTTDSNTGELFF. The CDR3 nucleotides read TGTGCCAGCACCACAGACTCGAACACCGGGGAGCTGTTTTTT.

This clonotype appeared many times. The chain uses TRBV2 and TRBJ1-6; the match to TRBD1 covers 9 bases. V shed 11 bases and J 10 bases; nucleotides not matched to a gene: 9. Germline V lookup: CDR1 SNHLY, CDR2 FYNNEI. The CDR3 runs 13 residues. The CDR3 protein is CAGGDRAGSPLHF. The CDR3 coding sequence is TGTGCCGGGGGGGACAGGGCTGGGTCACCCCTCCACTTT.

The genes are TRBV30 and TRBJ1-1, with D possibly being TRBD1 (5 bases). Per germline, CDR1 GTSNPN and CDR2 SVGIG (reference sequence). CDR3 length: 13 residues. V was shortened by 1 base and J by 9 bases, with 15 bases between the two germline ends. The CDR3: CAWSAQVGGKAFF. CDR3 nucleotide sequence: TGTGCCTGGAGTGCCCAGGTGGGGGGGAAAGCTTTCTTT. The entire variable domain, with the rest obtained from reference TRBV30 and TRBJ1-1, is as follows: SQTIHQWPATLVQPVGSPLSLECTVEGTSNPNLYWYRQAAGRGLQLLFYSVGIGQISSEVPQNLSASRPQDRQFILSSKKLLLSDSGFYLCAWSAQVGGKAFFGQGTRLTVV.

The chain couples TRBV9 to TRBJ1-2; D not resolved. Germline CDR1 and CDR2: SGDLS and YYNGEE. The CDR3 consists of 16 residues. Trimming shortened V by 1 base and J by 4 bases, and 17 bases separated the two germline ends. The CDR3 sequence is CASSVTSTGGIYGYTF. The CDR3 coding sequence is TGTGCCAGCAGCGTAACCTCGACGGGAGGTATCTATGGCTACACCTTC.

The chain carries TRBV13 and TRBJ2-7; the D gene is possibly TRBD1 (5 bases). The CDR3 is 13 residues long. V dropped 1 base and J dropped 7 bases, with 11 bases sitting between them. Germline CDR1 and CDR2: PRHDT and FYEKMQ (reference sequence). CDR3 sequence (DNA): TGTGCCAGCAGCTTAGAGCAGGGCAGGGAGCAGTACTTC. Translated: CASSLEQGREQYF. Looking up the rest from reference TRBV13 and TRBJ2-7 gives the full variable domain: AAGVIQSPRHLIKEKRETATLKCYPIPRHDTVYWYQQGPGQDPQFLISFYEKMQSDKGSIPDRFSAQQFSDYHSELNMSSLELGDSALYFCASSLEQGREQYFGPGTRLTVT.

This clonotype was seen only a few times. The V gene is TRBV3-1, the J gene TRBJ1-2, with D unclear. V was clipped by 3 bases and J by 8 bases, with 13 bases between them. CDR1 and CDR2 from the germline V gene are LGHDT and YNNKEL (reference sequence). This CDR3 has 13 amino acids. The CDR3 loop reads CASSHPPLEGYTF. The CDR3, as DNA: TGTGCCAGCAGCCACCCCCCTTTGGAAGGCTACACCTTC.

This clonotype showed up many times. The V gene is TRBV5-1, the J gene TRBJ2-7, with 7 bases aligning to TRBD1. Germline V gene data show CDR1 as SGHRS and CDR2 as YFSETQ. J gave up 4 bases and V 0 bases, and 7 bases lay outside the gene matches. The length of the CDR3 is 15 residues. CDR3 sequence reads: CASSLGQGSEYEQYF. The CDR3 bases are TGCGCCAGCAGCTTGGGACAGGGTTCGGAGTACGAGCAGTACTTC.

The chain carries TRBV6-2 or TRBV6-3 and TRBJ1-5; D gene uncertain. V shed 5 bases and J shed 5 bases, with 16 bases lying between them. The V gene's germline CDR1 is MNHEY and CDR2 SVGEGT. The length of the CDR3 is 15 residues. CDR3 in amino acids: CASSEACTGYQPQHF. The CDR3, as DNA: TGTGCCAGCAGTGAAGCCTGTACCGGGTATCAGCCCCAGCATTTT.

This clonotype appeared many times. The chain joins TRBV10-3 to TRBJ2-5; D gene uncertain. This CDR3 contains 12 residues. Germline loops: CDR1 ENHRY, CDR2 SYGVKD. Deletions cut 0 bases from V and 5 bases from J, with 4 bases between. The DNA for the CDR3 is TGTGCCATCAGTGAGTCTCGGGAGACCCAGTACTTC. Translating gives CAISESRETQYF.

The V call is TRBV24-1, the J call TRBJ2-7, with a possible D match to TRBD1 (6 bases). This CDR3 has 15 residues. The V gene lost 3 bases and the J gene lost 7 bases, with 18 bases spanning the gap. Germline V CDR1 and CDR2: KGHDR, SFDVKD. This chain's CDR3 is CATSDPGGRGEEQYF. In DNA, the CDR3 is TGTGCCACCAGTGATCCGGGCGGCAGGGGAGAGGAGCAGTACTTC.

This clonotype was recorded many times. The chain combines TRBV12-3 or TRBV12-4 with TRBJ1-2; 9 positions agree with TRBD1. CDR3 size: 15 residues. Trimming cost V 6 bases and J 6 bases; bases outside gene matches: 11. The CDR3: CASSLRGQGFDGYTF. DNA for the CDR3: TGTGCCAGCAGCCTCCGGGGACAGGGTTTCGATGGCTACACCTTC.

This clonotype showed up many times. At one end the junction does not follow the germline gene, possibly because of a read error. The genes are TRBV28 and TRBJ1-1; TRBD1 matches at 7 bases. The CDR3 spans 14 residues. Germline-derived CDR1 and CDR2 are MDHEN and SYDVKM. As DNA, the CDR3 is TGTGCCAGCAGTTCGGGACAGAGGAACATTGAAGCTTTCTTT. This encodes CASSSGQRNIEAFF.

This clonotype came up a few times. The chain employs TRBV27 and TRBJ1-4; D is possibly TRBD1 (6 bases). Trimming shortened V by 11 bases and J by 4 bases, and 20 bases separated the two germline ends. CDR1 and CDR2 from the germline V gene are MNHEY and SMNVEV (reference sequence). The CDR3 has 15 amino acids. CDR3 sequence: CAPGGPGQHNEKLFF. The DNA for the CDR3 is TGTGCCCCCGGAGGCCCGGGACAACATAATGAAAAACTGTTTTTT.

This clonotype was counted many times. This chain's CDR3 is CASSEQSGNTIYF. DNA of the CDR3: TGTGCCAGCAGTGAACAGTCCGGAAACACCATATATTTT. The chain uses TRBV2 and TRBJ1-3; D ambiguous. Germline values: CDR1 SNHLY, CDR2 FYNNEI. V was cut by 2 bases and J by 4 bases, with 6 bases left in between. This CDR3 region has 13 residues.